The rows below give T cell receptor beta chains drawn from one sample of a study of graft-versus-host responses after intestinal transplantation. Generated by immunoSEQ multiplex PCR, the TCRdb table keeps only in-frame clones and is missing some. The data show some 8,200 clones, 97% seen once. This material consisted of PBMCs, taken 23 days after intestinal transplant. The receptors stem from a human patient who received an intestinal transplant, so some T cells may come from the graft donor. Both conserved end residues are part of each CDR3. D genes are given only for firm matches. Some rows mark clone size as missing; the rest say once, few, many or name a class of expanded clone.

TRBD2 TRBJ2-5 17 TRBV14 - TGTGCCAGCAGCCAAGATCCCCTGCGGGAGGGCCGCGAGACCCAGTACTTC CASSQDPLREGRETQYF
- TRBJ1-4 10 TRBV5-7 - TGTGCCAGCAGCTTAGAAAAACTGTTTTTT CASSLEKLFF
TRBD2 TRBJ2-1 15 TRBV11-2 once TGTGCCAGCAGCTTAAGCGGGAGTCTCTACAATGAGCAGTTCTTC CASSLSGSLYNEQFF
TRBD1 TRBJ2-1 16 TRBV7-9 - TGTGCCAGCAGCTTAGACCGGGACAGGGGGTTCTATGAGCAGTTCTTC CASSLDRDRGFYEQFF
- TRBJ2-7 11 TRBV20-1 - TGCAGTGCCAGAAAACACGACGAGCAGTACTTC CSARKHDEQYF
- TRBJ2-1 16 TRBV10-3 - TGTGCCATCTCCGGATCGACCAATACAACCTACAATGAGCAGTTCTTC CAISGSTNTTYNEQFF
- TRBJ2-3 15 TRBV5-1 - TGCGCCAGCAGCTTGGAGGGCAGGGTTACAGATACGCAGTATTTT CASSLEGRVTDTQYF
- TRBJ2-7 13 TRBV6-5 - TGTGCCAGCAGTTTGGGGCCCGACTACGAGCAGTACTTC CASSLGPDYEQYF
- TRBJ1-1 13 TRBV6-5 once TGTGCCAGCAGTTCCCTTGACCTCACTGAAGCTTTCTTT CASSSLDLTEAFF
- TRBJ2-7 13 TRBV10-3 once TGTGCCATCAGTGTGGGCAGCACCTACGAGCAGTACTTC CAISVGSTYEQYF
TRBD1 TRBJ1-6 17 TRBV4-1 - TGCGCCAGCAGCCATTTATCCGGACAGGGGGGGAACTCACCCCTCCACTTT CASSHLSGQGGNSPLHF
TRBD1 TRBJ2-3 14 TRBV28 - TGTGCCAGCAGGCGACAGGGAGGCACAGATACGCAGTATTTT CASRRQGGTDTQYF
TRBD2 TRBJ2-7 14 TRBV29-1 - TGCAGCGTAATGACTAGCGGGAGTGTCTACGAGCAGTACTTC CSVMTSGSVYEQYF
TRBD2 TRBJ2-6 18 TRBV10-1 - TGCGCCAGCAGTGACCGGACTAGCGGGAGGTTCGGGGCCAACGTCCTGACTTTC CASSDRTSGRFGANVLTF
TRBD2 TRBJ2-3 16 TRBV5-1 - TGCGCCAGCAGCTTGACTGGGACTAGCAGCACAGATACGCAGTATTTT CASSLTGTSSTDTQYF
TRBD1 TRBJ1-6 14 TRBV30 - TGTGCCTGGAGCGCAACAGGGGGGGTTTCACCCCTCCACTTT CAWSATGGVSPLHF
- TRBJ2-7 14 TRBV10-3 - TGTGCCATCAGCCCCCTGGACACCTCCTACGAGCAGTACTTC CAISPLDTSYEQYF
TRBD1 TRBJ1-1 16 TRBV7-9 - TGTGCCAGCAGCTTAGCCTTCCGTCAGGGGGGCACTGAAGCTTTCTTT CASSLAFRQGGTEAFF
TRBD1 TRBJ2-7 15 TRBV10-3 - TGTGCCATCAGTGAACGTTGGGTGGACAGGGCCGAGCAGTACTTC CAISERWVDRAEQYF
- TRBJ1-2 13 TRBV9 - TGTGCCAGCAGCGCGCATGAGGGGGGTGGCTACACCTTC CASSAHEGGGYTF
- TRBJ2-3 18 TRBV5-1 - TGCGCCAGCAGCCCCCTATTGGGAGCTGTTGAGGGGACAGATACGCAGTATTTT CASSPLLGAVEGTDTQYF
TRBD1 TRBJ2-5 17 TRBV11-2 once TGTGCCAGCAGCTTAGGGATGTCCCGGACAGGCCAAGAGACCCAGTACTTC CASSLGMSRTGQETQYF
- TRBJ1-5 16 TRBV7-9 - TGTGCCAGCAGCTTAGCTCGTTTCGGGACCAATCAGCCCCAGCATTTC CASSLARFGTNQPQHF
- TRBJ1-6 12 TRBV27 - TGTGCCAGCAGTCCTTTCAATTCACCCCTCCACTTT CASSPFNSPLHF
- TRBJ1-4 13 TRBV27 - TGTGCCAGCAAGTCCTCAACTAATGAAAAACTGTTTTTT CASKSSTNEKLFF
TRBD2 TRBJ2-1 16 TRBV4-1 - TGCGCCAGCAGCCAAGAAGCGGGAGGTACCTACAATGAGCAGTTCTTC CASSQEAGGTYNEQFF
- TRBJ2-2 17 TRBV27 - TGTGCCAGCAGTTTATCGGACGGGGTCTTCAACACCGGGGAGCTGTTTTTT CASSLSDGVFNTGELFF
- TRBJ2-7 15 TRBV9 - TGTGCCAGCAGCGTAGAAGGCGGGTTCTCCTACGAGCAGTACTTC CASSVEGGFSYEQYF
- TRBJ2-5 15 TRBV9 once TGTGCCAGCAGCGCTAGAGGGACTCCCAAAGAGACCCAGTACTTC CASSARGTPKETQYF
- TRBJ2-7 12 TRBV12-5 - TGTGCTAGTGGTGCCACGGCCTACGAGCAGTACTTC CASGATAYEQYF
TRBD2 TRBJ2-1 13 TRBV29-1 - TGCAGCGTTATAGCGGGAGTCTCCATTGAGCAGTTCTTC CSVIAGVSIEQFF
- TRBJ2-7 14 TRBV18 - TGTGCCAGCTCACCATCCGGGACACACTACGAGCAGTACTTC CASSPSGTHYEQYF
- TRBJ2-1 16 TRBV11-3 - TGTGCCAGCAGCTTACGAGGATCAGGGCCGGGGAATGAGCAGTTCTTC CASSLRGSGPGNEQFF
TRBD1 TRBJ1-2 15 TRBV6-1 - TGTGCCAGCAGCCCTGGGACAGGGGTTAACTATGGCTACACCTTC CASSPGTGVNYGYTF
- TRBJ2-3 17 TRBV11-2 - TGTGCCAGCAGCTTAGGGTTCTTAGCGGAGGGCACAGATACGCAGTATTTT CASSLGFLAEGTDTQYF
- TRBJ1-2 14 TRBV19 - TGTGCCAGTAGTATAGGTGGAGCTAACTATGGCTACACCTTC CASSIGGANYGYTF
- TRBJ2-1 9 TRBV20-1 - TGCAGCAACCTCGGGCGTTCCCTCTTC CSNLGRSLF
- TRBJ1-6 14 TRBV27 - TGTGCCAGCAGTTTGGGGGGACTTAATTCACCCCTCCACTTT CASSLGGLNSPLHF
- TRBJ2-1 16 TRBV7-9 once TGTGCCAGCAGCTTATCTGCGACTAGACGTTACAATGAGCAGTTCTTC CASSLSATRRYNEQFF
TRBD2 TRBJ2-1 14 TRBV19 - TGTGCCAGTAGTAGCGGGAGCTCCTACAATGAGCAGTTCTTC CASSSGSSYNEQFF
TRBD2 TRBJ2-5 16 TRBV7-7 - TGTGCTAGCAGCTTGGCCGGGACTAGCGGACAAGAGACCCAGTACTTC CASSLAGTSGQETQYF
TRBD1 TRBJ1-3 15 TRBV11-1 once TGTGCCAGCAACCCGGACAGGTTCTCTGGAAACACCATATATTTT CASNPDRFSGNTIYF
TRBD2 TRBJ2-7 14 TRBV6-5 - TGTGCCAGCAGTCCTCCGACTAGCTCGGGCGAGCAGTACTTC CASSPPTSSGEQYF
TRBD2 TRBJ2-5 17 TRBV11-2 - TGTGCCAGCAGCGCGCGATATACTAGCGGGAGCGGAGAGACCCAGTACTTC CASSARYTSGSGETQYF
TRBD2 TRBJ2-7 14 TRBV5-6 - TGTGCCAGCAGTCCTTTGCGCGGGAGAGGCGAGCAGTACTTC CASSPLRGRGEQYF
- TRBJ2-7 14 TRBV9 - TGTGCCAGCAAATTATCCAGCCTCTCCTACGAGCAGTACTTC CASKLSSLSYEQYF